This passage covers 22 T cell receptor beta chains from one sample sequenced in a study of human T cells and chemical hapten exposure. Specified time point: patch test 2, 6 weeks after DPC sensitization. Treatment reported: therapeutic diphenylcyclopropenone sensitization with weekly scalp DPC. One entry per CDR3 protein, called by TCRdb with MiXCR from the RACE reads. The sample lists about 140,000 distinct CDR3 sequences; 12% were seen once. Material: whole blood, obtained in connection with sensitization to the hapten diphenylcyclopropenone (DPC). The receptors were gathered from a woman aged 45-65 years with alopecia areata. Some clones in this sample may be carry-over from other donors' samples.

At least ten counts were recorded for this clonotype. V gene TRBV28 combines with J gene TRBJ2-1, with a weak D call TRBD2 (6 bases). The germline V gene encodes CDR1 MDHEN and CDR2 SYDVKM. V was shortened by 1 base and J by 12 bases, with 16 bases between the two germline ends. CDR3 length: 14 residues. CDR3 region: CASSLFGGVIRQFF. The DNA of the CDR3 is TGTGCCAGCAGTTTATTTGGAGGGGTCATACGGCAGTTCTTC.

The rearrangement joins TRBV9 to TRBJ2-1, with TRBD2 as a possible D gene (6 bases). Germline CDR1 SGDLS, CDR2 YYNGEE. V lost 4 bases, J lost 7 bases, and 18 bases lay in between. The CDR3 consists of 15 residues. Here the CDR3 reads CASSLGGSRLNEQFF. DNA for the CDR3: TGTGCCAGCAGCCTGGGGGGTAGTAGATTGAATGAGCAGTTCTTC. The full variable domain, rest sourced from reference TRBV9 and TRBJ2-1, is DSGVTQTPKHLITATGQRVTLRCSPRSGDLSVYWYQQSLDQGLQFLIQYYNGEERAKGNILERFSAQQFPDLHSELNLSSLELGDSALYFCASSLGGSRLNEQFFGPGTRLTVL.

V is TRBV29-1 and J is TRBJ2-7; the D is unclear. Germline values: CDR1 SQVTM, CDR2 ANQGSEA. The germline V and J ends were trimmed by 6 bases and 0 bases, with 9 bases remaining between them. This CDR3 comprises 12 residues. The CDR3 spells CSVRTTSYEQYF. CDR3 coding DNA: TGCAGCGTCCGGACCACCTCCTACGAGCAGTACTTC.

The rearrangement joins TRBV29-1 to TRBJ1-3; the D gene is possibly TRBD1 (5 bases). V was cut by 7 bases and J by 8 bases, with 15 bases left in between. Per germline, CDR1 SQVTM and CDR2 ANQGSEA. The CDR3 runs 12 residues. CDR3 nucleotides: TGCAGCGCTCAGGGTCTATGGGACACCATATATTTT. Translation: CSAQGLWDTIYF.

The rearrangement uses TRBV12-3 or TRBV12-4 and TRBJ2-2; D perhaps matches TRBD2 (6 bases). This CDR3 contains 14 residues. V was pared by 6 bases and J by 6 bases, with 14 bases between. The CDR3 is CASRPGTPSGELFF. The CDR3, as DNA: TGTGCCAGCAGGCCCGGGACTCCCTCCGGGGAGCTGTTTTTT.

The chain employs TRBV2 and TRBJ2-2; no clear D. Germline V gives CDR1 SNHLY, CDR2 FYNNEI. Between the trimmed V and J ends, which lost 6 bases and 3 bases, there was a span of 5 bases. The CDR3 extends over 12 amino acids. The CDR3 bases are TGTGCCAGCAGAAGGTACACCGGGGAGCTGTTTTTT. Translation: CASRRYTGELFF.

This clonotype was counted ten times or more. The chain has TRBV12-3 or TRBV12-4 and TRBJ2-6; D unclear. The CDR3 loop spans 17 amino acids. Trimming shortened V by 7 bases and J by 1 base, and 17 bases separated the two germline ends. The chain's CDR3 is CASTPNQGLSGANVLTF. CDR3 nucleotides: TGTGCCAGCACCCCGAACCAAGGGTTGTCTGGGGCCAACGTCCTGACTTTC.

This clonotype was detected a few times. V usage is TRBV28 and J usage is TRBJ1-1; D not certain. The CDR3 runs 11 residues. V was trimmed by 6 bases and J by 7 bases, leaving 9 bases between them. Germline values: CDR1 MDHEN, CDR2 SYDVKM. The CDR3 protein is CASSSIYEAFF. CDR3 sequence (DNA): TGTGCCAGCAGCTCAATTTATGAAGCTTTCTTT.

The chain employs TRBV29-1 and TRBJ1-3; TRBD1 matches 7 bases. Germline CDR1 and CDR2: SQVTM and ANQGSEA. The CDR3 has 14 amino acids. V was clipped by 4 bases and J by 0 bases; unmatched bases: 3. CDR3 protein: CSVAQGGSGNTIYF. The CDR3 DNA sequence: TGCAGCGTTGCGCAGGGGGGCTCTGGAAACACCATATATTTT. The entire variable domain, with the rest obtained from reference TRBV29-1 and TRBJ1-3, is as follows: SAVISQKPSRDICQRGTSLTIQCQVDSQVTMMFWYRQQPGQSLTLIATANQGSEATYESGFVIDKFPISRPNLTFSTLTVSNMSPEDSSIYLCSVAQGGSGNTIYFGEGSWLTVV.

This clonotype was seen ten or more times. J is TRBJ2-1 and V is TRBV6-5; TRBD2 matches at 9 bases. Germline V gives CDR1 MNHEY, CDR2 SVGAGI. The CDR3 runs 16 residues. With V trimmed by 0 bases and J by 9 bases, 9 bases remained unmatched. In DNA, the CDR3 is TGTGCCAGCAGTTACTCGAGGGTAGCGGGAGTTTTTGAGCAGTTCTTC. This gives the protein CASSYSRVAGVFEQFF.

Ten or more counts support this clonotype. This chain joins TRBV6-2 or TRBV6-3 and TRBJ1-1, with 8 bases that match TRBD1. Germline V gene sequence: CDR1 MNHEY, CDR2 SVGEGT. This CDR3 contains 13 residues. V was pared by 5 bases and J by 7 bases, with 6 bases of the junction left unmatched. Here the CDR3 reads CASSPLGTGEAFF. DNA for the CDR3: TGTGCCAGCAGTCCCCTTGGGACAGGTGAAGCTTTCTTT.

This clonotype appeared many times. The V gene is TRBV29-1, the J gene TRBJ2-1, with D perhaps TRBD2 (6 bases). Germline V gene data show CDR1 as SQVTM and CDR2 as ANQGSEA. The CDR3 runs to 14 residues. The V end was cut by 6 bases, the J end by 5 bases, with 17 bases between. The CDR3, as DNA: TGCAGCGTCGCGCCGGCTAGCGCACACAATGAGCAGTTCTTC. It is translated as CSVAPASAHNEQFF.

At least ten counts were recorded for this clonotype. CDR3 loop: CAIGRTASTYSNQPQHF. For the CDR3, the DNA is TGTGCCATCGGCCGGACAGCTTCAACCTATAGCAATCAGCCCCAGCATTTT. V and J are TRBV6-1 and TRBJ1-5; possible D gene TRBD1, 6 bases. Germline CDR1 and CDR2: MNHNS and SASEGT. V dropped 10 bases and J dropped 0 bases, with 22 bases sitting between them. The CDR3 sequence is 17 residues long.

This clonotype was recorded many times. The chain recombines TRBV9 with TRBJ1-5; no reliable D call. Germline-derived CDR1 and CDR2 are SGDLS and YYNGEE. The CDR3 runs 13 residues. V was trimmed by 4 bases and J by 1 base, leaving 6 bases between them. Written as DNA, the CDR3 is TGTGCCAGCAGCATTAACAGCAATCAGCCCCAGCATTTT. It yields the protein CASSINSNQPQHF.

This clonotype was detected only a few times. The chain is built from TRBV12-3 or TRBV12-4 and TRBJ1-4; TRBD1 is a possible D gene (5 bases). Trimming removed 6 bases at V and 7 bases at J, with 15 bases between. CDR3 length equals 14 residues. The CDR3 is CASRDARESEKLFF. Written as DNA, the CDR3 is TGTGCCAGCAGGGATGCCAGGGAGAGTGAAAAACTGTTTTTT.

This clonotype was recorded a few times. The gene calls are TRBV7-8 and TRBJ2-3; 8 bases are a match to TRBD2. There are 16 residues in the CDR3. V trimming: 5 bases; J trimming: 3 bases; junction bases outside the gene matches: 10. Germline V gives CDR1 SGHVS, CDR2 FQNEAQ. CDR3 bases: TGTGCCAGCAGCGCCGACGCGGGAGGAGTAACAGATACGCAGTATTTT. Translated, it gives CASSADAGGVTDTQYF.

At least ten counts were recorded for this clonotype. The rearrangement uses TRBV11-2 and TRBJ2-3, with D maybe TRBD2 (6 bases). V gave up 6 bases and J gave up 2 bases, with 18 bases separating them. Germline-derived CDR1 and CDR2 are SGHAT and FQNNGV. The CDR3 loop spans 16 amino acids. The CDR3 here is CASSLAPGLDTDTQYF. For the CDR3, the DNA is TGTGCCAGCAGTCTAGCGCCCGGACTTGACACAGATACGCAGTATTTT.

This clonotype occurred many times. V gene TRBV7-2 combines with J gene TRBJ2-2, with D possibly being TRBD1 (5 bases). The CDR3 has 14 amino acids. Germline CDR1 and CDR2: SGHTA and FQGNSA. Between the trimmed V and J ends, which lost 6 bases and 7 bases, there was a span of 15 bases. Written as DNA, the CDR3 is TGTGCCAGCAGAAATCAGGGATTCGGCGGGGAGCTGTTTTTT. It specifies CASRNQGFGGELFF.

This clonotype was observed a handful of times. The rearrangement uses TRBV4-2 and TRBJ1-3; TRBD1 matches 7 bases. The CDR3 is 17 amino acids. V lost 0 bases to trimming and J lost 0 bases; unmatched junction nucleotides: 5. The germline V gene encodes CDR1 LGHNA and CDR2 YNFKEQ. Here the CDR3 reads CASSQDLPGGSGNTIYF. CDR3 sequence (DNA): TGTGCCAGCAGCCAAGATCTCCCAGGGGGCTCTGGAAACACCATATATTTT.

The chain is built from TRBV6-5 and TRBJ2-3; D uncertain. CDR1 and CDR2 (germline): MNHEY, SVGAGI. The germline V and J ends were trimmed by 7 bases and 2 bases, with 10 bases remaining between them. This CDR3 is 13 amino acids long. CDR3 nucleotide sequence: TGTGCCAGCACCGCACCTGCCACAGATACGCAGTATTTT. Protein: CASTAPATDTQYF.

This clonotype was seen many times. The chain combines TRBV11-2 with TRBJ2-1, with 7 positions matching TRBD1. This CDR3 contains 15 residues. CDR1 and CDR2 from the germline V gene are SGHAT and FQNNGV. Unmatched junction bases numbered 9, after V lost 7 bases and J lost 3 bases. For the CDR3, the DNA is TGTGCCAGCAACGAGGCCGGGACAGTCTACAATGAGCAGTTCTTC. Protein: CASNEAGTVYNEQFF.

This chain joins TRBV29-1 and TRBJ2-3, with a weak D call TRBD2 (5 bases). This CDR3 comprises 14 residues. Per the germline V gene, CDR1 is SQVTM and CDR2 is ANQGSEA. V lost 6 bases and J lost 2, with 15 bases in between. The CDR3 DNA reads as TGCAGCGTGGGGAGCGGACTTAACACAGATACGCAGTATTTT. This encodes CSVGSGLNTDTQYF.